The clone carrying this T cell receptor beta chain was counted many times. The antigen is unknown. This CDR3 comprises 15 residues. Germline V CDR1 and CDR2: LGHNA, YSLEER. Trimming shortened V by 1 base and J by 5 bases, and 12 bases separated the two germline ends. The source of the sample is a study of tumor-infiltrating lymphocytes in primary liver carcinoma. General study findings and limits: Relative to blood, tumors carried a significantly larger fraction of the repertoire in their top 250 clones (p = 0.039).

Both blood RNA, taken from unsorted whole blood, and germline DNA were extracted. A primer matching the constant region was used to make TCR beta cDNA from 500 to 600 ng of total RNA. Three nested multiplex PCR rounds, a slightly modified ARM-PCR, produced the libraries for TCR beta. The first two PCR rounds, around 11 cycles each, used TRBV1-TRBV30 forward primers and a C-beta reverse primer. One entry per CDR3 protein results from TCRdb running MiXCR on the multiplex PCR reads. Of fewer than 350,000 distinct CDR3 sequences detected, about 62% appear once; the ten largest clones hold roughly 9%. Sequenced sample: peripheral blood. V gene TRBV4-3 combines with J gene TRBJ1-5; no definite D call. The clonotype originates from a man in his forties or fifties with primary liver carcinoma and hepatitis B virus infection. CDR3 amino acids: CASSQGARSDQPQHF. For the CDR3, the DNA is TGCGCCAGCAGCCAAGGGGCCAGATCCGATCAGCCCCAGCATTTT.